The entry that follows covers one T cell receptor beta chain sequence. Which antigen it targets is not known. Base-call qualities are not available, and no considerably larger clone is one nucleotide away. Trimming at the junction amounts to 4 bases on V and 0 bases on J, and the germline ends lie 12 bases apart. From the germline V gene, CDR1 is SGHDN and CDR2 is FVKESK. The CDR3 covers 15 residues, taking in both the cysteine and the phenylalanine. Solely the CDR3 DNA is kept, with 45 bases framed from the first base. The sample originates from a study of shared clonotypes between healthy human individuals (dated by TCRdb to 2020 to 2021). About the investigation overall: A couple of women and a few men aged 18 to 49 years were included in the cohort. Per donor, leukapheresis produced somewhere between about 0.9 and 9.5 billion PBMCs. To increase sequencing depth and limit assay-specific biases, TCR repertoire library preparation and sequencing were carried out by different laboratories using diverse techniques. The study deeply sequenced blood TCR repertoires of several healthy adults to estimate repertoire size and the extent of clonotype sharing between individuals. Results and caveats for the whole study, not just this receptor: Based on pairwise subsampling, the degree of clonotype sharing among donors was expected to be affected by sequencing depth. The genetic and exposure-history diversity represented was limited by the small number of donors. Sampling was limited to blood, and TCR repertoires in tissue likely differ from TCR repertoires in blood.

Donors were healthy HIV-negative adults with no recently reported acute infections or vaccinations. Only Caucasian adults living in Nashville, Tennessee, USA were represented among the donors. For unsorted samples, 75 million to 100 million PBMCs were counted and genomic DNA was extracted with the QIAamp DNA Blood Mini kit. After blood collection by leukapheresis, PBMCs were isolated using Ficoll-Histopaque density gradient centrifugation and then cryopreserved in the vapor phase of liquid nitrogen. TCR CDR3 regions were amplified from genomic DNA by multiplex PCR using the deep immunoSEQ assay. Extracted genomic DNA from each cell subset was spread evenly across all wells of several immunoSEQ 96-well plates, with each plate serving as a replicate. Each replicate PCR for unsorted PBMC received roughly 300 ng genomic DNA, equal to approximately 29,000 T cell genomes. Genomic DNA from unsorted PBMC was sequenced over ten immunoSEQ deep assay plates. Purified libraries were measured with a Qubit 3.0 fluorometer, size-checked on a Bioanalyzer 2100, and measured again with the KAPA Library Quantification kit. A separate single-read 150-cycle Illumina NextSeq 550 flow cell was used to sequence each immunoSEQ 96-well plate. The authors' analysis ran thus. Because the immunoSEQ output held only junctional sequences and lacked quality scores, the filtering could not match the filtering applied to full-length reads. To assign V/J genes and CDR3, sequences were annotated using PyIR, a Python wrapper for IgBLAST v1.9, with IMGT germline references. Reads with weak V/J assignments (E-value above 1e-6), missing CDR3, stop codons, out-of-frame junctions, or ambiguous translated residues were removed. V3J clonotypes were defined by identical inferred V gene, J gene, and CDR3 amino acid sequence. To compute the percentage overlap between repertoires, the number of shared unique clonotypes was divided by the size of the smaller repertoire. Three approaches were used to assess repertoire richness: RTK rarefaction, the Chao1 estimator, and Recon v2.1 estimates of unobserved clonotypes. In TCRdb, the immuneACCESS table is reduced to in-frame sequences with V and J assigned. These tables do not hold every clone; where another copy was compared, an unresolved V gene accounts for under half, and the others remain unexplained. The V and J calls and clone size come from that table; D and trimming were worked out from the DNA. Present in this sample are more than 450,000 clones, more than 65% of which were seen just once. The top ten hold 10% to 15% of the sample.

Sequences were obtained from PBMCs. The V and J segments used are TRBV14 and TRBJ1-1; the D gene cannot be named for sure. This TCR was sampled from a woman between 40 and 50 years old in good health. Some clones in this sample may be carry-over from other donors' samples. The CDR3 sequence is CASSPLTSLNTEAFF. The DNA is as follows: TGTGCCAGCAGCCCCCTCACAAGCTTGAACACTGAAGCTTTCTTT.